These 27 T cell receptor beta chains came from one sample sequenced in a study of T cells in Graves' hyperthyroidism and ophthalmopathy. There were TCR beta CDR3 regions amplified from RNA transcripts. Researchers ran a first-round RT-PCR on the TCR CDR3 using the HTBI primer set. TCRdb re-called the multiplex PCR reads through MiXCR, storing one row per CDR3 protein. Of about 360,000 distinct CDR3 sequences in the sample, less than 20% are singletons; the top ten hold roughly 25%. The sequenced material came from blood. The receptors derive from a woman between 18 and 30 years old with Graves' hyperthyroidism that later progressed to Graves' ophthalmopathy.

This clonotype was observed at least ten times. J is TRBJ2-7 and V is TRBV28, with a weak D call TRBD2 (7 bases). The CDR3 extends over 15 amino acids. Germline V lookup: CDR1 MDHEN, CDR2 SYDVKM. Trimming pared 5 bases from V and 2 bases from J, leaving 16 bases between. CDR3: CASSPEGGSAYEQYF. CDR3 DNA: TGTGCCAGCAGTCCCGAGGGGGGGAGCGCCTACGAGCAGTACTTC.

This clonotype was seen more than once but under ten times. This rearrangement joins TRBV7-6 to TRBJ2-7; 8 positions agree with TRBD1. V shed 5 bases and J 0 bases; nucleotides not matched to a gene: 15. The CDR3 totals 18 residues. In germline, CDR1 is SGHVS, CDR2 FNYEAQ. In DNA, the CDR3 is TGTGCCAGCAGCCTCGTCCCGGGACAGGCGTCGTTCTCCTACGAGCAGTACTTC. Translated: CASSLVPGQASFSYEQYF.

The sample holds many counts of this clonotype. The chain couples TRBV5-1 to TRBJ2-1; 7 bases are shared with TRBD2. Per germline, CDR1 SGHRS and CDR2 YFSETQ. V trimming: 4 bases; J trimming: 3 bases; junction bases outside the gene matches: 4. The CDR3 runs to 14 residues. The CDR3 protein is CASSLRDYYNEQFF. The CDR3, as DNA: TGCGCCAGCAGCCTAAGGGACTACTACAATGAGCAGTTCTTC.

Note on this clonotype: A much bigger clone sits one base away, suggesting this may be a read error. The chain uses TRBV12-3 or TRBV12-4 and TRBJ1-2; D is undetermined. The CDR3 runs to 14 residues. The CDR3 spells CASSFGRTNYGCTF. CDR3 bases: TGTGCCAGCAGTTTCGGACGGACTAACTATGGCTGCACCTTC.

In its sample, this clonotype was seen many times. This chain joins TRBV29-1 and TRBJ2-7; the match to TRBD1 covers 8 bases. The CDR3 is 13 amino acids. V trimming: 1 base; J trimming: 6 bases; junction bases outside the gene matches: 5. Germline V gene data show CDR1 as SQVTM and CDR2 as ANQGSEA. The CDR3 region is CSVEGTGISEQYF. Here the CDR3 DNA reads TGCAGCGTTGAAGGGACAGGGATTTCCGAGCAGTACTTC.

This clonotype occurred many times. This rearrangement joins TRBV3-1 to TRBJ1-2; 7 bases align to TRBD1. This CDR3 comprises 13 residues. Germline-derived CDR1 and CDR2 are LGHDT and YNNKEL (reference sequence). V was clipped by 4 bases and J by 6 bases; unmatched bases: 5. The CDR3 loop is CASSRDSVDGYTF. CDR3 DNA sequence: TGTGCCAGCAGCCGGGACAGCGTTGATGGCTACACCTTC.

In this sample, this clonotype turned up many times. The rearrangement joins TRBV5-8 to TRBJ2-7; 8 bases fit TRBD2. There are 14 residues in the CDR3. The V gene's germline CDR1 is SGHTS and CDR2 YDEGEE. Trimming removed 0 bases from V and 3 bases from J; junction bases left unmatched: 2. The CDR3 DNA reads TGTGCCAGCAGCTTGGAGCGGGAGAACTACGAGCAGTACTTC. Its translation is CASSLERENYEQYF. Full variable domain (remainder filled in from reference TRBV5-8 and TRBJ2-7): EAGVTQSPTHLIKTRGQQATLRCSPISGHTSVYWYQQALGLGLQFLLWYDEGEERNRGNFPPRFSGRQFPNYSSELNVNALELEDSALYLCASSLERENYEQYFGPGTRLTVT.

At least ten counts were recorded for this clonotype. The chain couples TRBV7-2 to TRBJ2-5; D not certain. Per the germline V gene, CDR1 is SGHTA and CDR2 is FQGNSA. CDR3 length equals 14 residues. V was trimmed by 1 base and J by 5 bases, leaving 11 bases between them. CDR3 sequence: CASSLGPGQETQYF. The DNA for the CDR3 is TGTGCCAGCAGCTTAGGGCCCGGGCAGGAGACCCAGTACTTC.

At least ten counts were recorded for this clonotype. The chain is built from TRBV27 and TRBJ2-3; perhaps TRBD2 as D (6 bases). V was clipped by 5 bases and J by 2 bases, with 20 bases between them. The CDR3 sequence is 17 residues long. Per the germline V gene, CDR1 is MNHEY and CDR2 is SMNVEV (reference sequence). This CDR3 is CASSAARWAGTTDTQYF. For the CDR3, the DNA is TGTGCCAGCAGTGCGGCACGGTGGGCGGGAACCACAGATACGCAGTATTTT.

This clonotype was observed many times. The CDR3, as DNA: TGTGCCTGGAGTGTGGGACCGGGGAGCACAGATACGCAGTATTTT. Its translation is CAWSVGPGSTDTQYF. J is TRBJ2-3 and V is TRBV30; D possibly matches TRBD1 or TRBD2 (5 bases each). Germline V gene lookup returns CDR1 GTSNPN and CDR2 SVGIG (reference sequence). V lost 0 bases and J lost 0, with 10 bases in between. The length of the CDR3 is 15 residues.

This clonotype was seen ten or more times. CDR3 coding DNA: TGTGCCAGCAGCCAACCTGACAGGGTTACGCAGTATTTT. It specifies CASSQPDRVTQYF. V gene TRBV16 combines with J gene TRBJ2-3, with 7 bases that match TRBD1. V lost 2 bases, J lost 8 bases, and 4 bases stayed unmatched. Germline CDR1 KGHSY, CDR2 FQNENV. CDR3 length: 13 residues.

This clonotype came up many times. The chain recombines TRBV11-3 with TRBJ1-1, with 7 bases lining up with TRBD1. CDR1 SGHNT and CDR2 YENEEA come from the germline V gene. There are 14 residues in the CDR3. J lost 3 bases, V lost 0 bases, and 1 base had no gene match. CDR3 amino acids: CASSLDGTDTEAFF. In DNA form, the CDR3 reads TGTGCCAGCAGCTTAGACGGGACAGACACTGAAGCTTTCTTT.

This clonotype was counted many times. This chain uses TRBV30 with TRBJ1-1; maybe TRBD1 (6 bases). Germline lookup yields CDR1 GTSNPN and CDR2 SVGIG (reference sequence). The V end lost 4 bases, the J end lost 1 base, and 10 bases lay between the germline ends. The CDR3 extends over 13 amino acids. The CDR3 DNA follows: TGTGCCTGGATTGGACAGCCGAACACTGAAGCTTTCTTT. This codes for CAWIGQPNTEAFF.

Many counts were recorded for this clonotype. The V call is TRBV11-2, the J call TRBJ2-5, with TRBD1 identical over 7 bases. Per germline, CDR1 SGHAT and CDR2 FQNNGV. Trimming removed 5 bases from V and 5 bases from J; junction bases left unmatched: 11. The CDR3 extends over 15 amino acids. CDR3 coding DNA: TGTGCCAGCAGCCCCAGGACAGGCACCGGGGAGACCCAGTACTTC. It yields the protein CASSPRTGTGETQYF.

The V call is TRBV9, the J call TRBJ2-3; D perhaps matches TRBD2 (5 bases). The CDR3 is made up of 14 amino acids. Germline V gene data show CDR1 as SGDLS and CDR2 as YYNGEE. Trimming took 5 bases from V and 2 from J, leaving 12 bases between them. For the CDR3, the DNA is TGTGCCAGCAGTGAGACTACGTTCACAGATACGCAGTATTTT. Its translation: CASSETTFTDTQYF.

This clonotype was found many times. J is TRBJ2-7 and V is TRBV6-1, with D uncertain. Trimming pared 5 bases from V and 5 bases from J, leaving 28 bases between. Germline loops: CDR1 MNHNS, CDR2 SASEGT. The CDR3 sequence is 18 residues long. The CDR3 DNA follows: TGTGCCAGCAGTTATGGGTTTAGGAGTTCTCAACTTGAGAACGAGCAGTACTTC. Protein sequence: CASSYGFRSSQLENEQYF.

The V gene is TRBV28, the J gene TRBJ2-7, with D possibly TRBD2 on 6 matching bases. The V end lost 8 bases, the J end lost 2 bases, and 13 bases lay between the germline ends. This CDR3 has 13 amino acids. The germline gives CDR1 MDHEN, CDR2 SYDVKM. The CDR3 here is CASEAGLTYEQYF. CDR3 in DNA: TGTGCCAGCGAGGCGGGATTGACCTACGAGCAGTACTTC.

At least ten counts were recorded for this clonotype. The chain is built from TRBV27 and TRBJ2-1, with D tentatively TRBD1 or TRBD2 (5 bases each). Trimming left V 2 bases short and J 5 bases short, with 13 bases between. The CDR3 sequence is 15 residues long. CDR1 MNHEY and CDR2 SMNVEV come from the germline V gene (reference sequence). The CDR3 here is CASSLLGATDNEQFF. Written as DNA, the CDR3 is TGTGCCAGCAGTTTACTCGGGGCGACCGACAATGAGCAGTTCTTC.

This clonotype was found a few times. Since a much larger clone is just one base distant, this may be a read error. J is TRBJ2-7 and V is TRBV28; TRBD2 agrees at 8 bases. The CDR3 has 14 residues. Germline V gene data show CDR1 as MDHEN and CDR2 as SYDVKM. CDR3 sequence: CASGLRGRSYEQYF. The CDR3 nucleotides read TGTGCCAGCGGTTTGCGCGGGAGGAGCTACGAGCAGTACTTC.

This clonotype was detected many times. The chain recombines TRBV18 with TRBJ2-1; D gene unclear. V lost 5 bases to trimming and J lost 7 bases, with 12 bases between them. Looked up from germline, CDR1 is KGHSH and CDR2 is LQKENI. The CDR3 consists of 13 residues. This chain's CDR3 is CASSIIGRNEQFF. CDR3 bases: TGTGCCAGCTCAATAATCGGAAGAAATGAGCAGTTCTTC.

This clonotype occurred many times. The chain couples TRBV28 to TRBJ2-3, with TRBD2 as a possible D gene (5 bases). Germline V gene lookup returns CDR1 MDHEN and CDR2 SYDVKM. This CDR3 comprises 13 residues. V was clipped by 2 bases and J by 5 bases, with 8 bases between them. CDR3 amino acids: CASSLGGRDTQYF. The DNA for the CDR3 is TGTGCCAGCAGTTTAGGTGGGAGAGATACGCAGTATTTT.

This clonotype was observed a few times. The chain employs TRBV5-1 and TRBJ2-7; D is possibly TRBD2 (5 bases). V shed 4 bases and J shed 7 bases, with 12 bases lying between them. The CDR3 spans 12 residues. Germline CDR1 SGHRS, CDR2 YFSETQ. CDR3 in DNA: TGCGCCAGCAGCCATTGGACGGGGGAGCAGTACTTC. Translated, it gives CASSHWTGEQYF. The variable domain in full, completed from reference TRBV5-1 and TRBJ2-7, reads KAGVTQTPRYLIKTRGQQVTLSCSPISGHRSVSWYQQTPGQGLQFLFEYFSETQRNKGNFPGRFSGRQFSNSRSEMNVSTLELGDSALYLCASSHWTGEQYFGPGTRLTVT.

This clonotype was detected ten times or more. The chain is built from TRBV4-3 and TRBJ2-7, with TRBD1 as a possible D gene (6 bases). V was shortened by 2 bases and J by 1 base, with 12 bases between the two germline ends. Germline V gene lookup returns CDR1 LGHNA and CDR2 YSLEER. This CDR3 has 15 residues. Here the CDR3 reads CASSQTGSGSYEQYF. The CDR3, as DNA: TGCGCCAGCAGCCAAACAGGGAGTGGGTCCTACGAGCAGTACTTC.

The chain is built from TRBV4-3 and TRBJ2-2; tentatively, D is TRBD2 (6 bases). V was trimmed by 0 bases and J by 0 bases, leaving 20 bases between them. The CDR3 has 20 amino acids. Germline V gene lookup returns CDR1 LGHNA and CDR2 YSLEER. CDR3 protein: CASSQDGWLGGRSNTGELFF. The CDR3, as DNA: TGCGCCAGCAGCCAAGATGGATGGTTAGGAGGGCGTTCGAACACCGGGGAGCTGTTTTTT.

The chain employs TRBV5-8 and TRBJ2-3; TRBD2 matches at 11 bases. Germline V gene sequence: CDR1 SGHTS, CDR2 YDEGEE. The junction had 3 bases not matched to a gene; V was cut back by 3 bases and J by 0 bases. The CDR3 runs to 16 residues. CDR3 in DNA: TGTGCCAGCAGCTGGGGGACTAGCGGTAGCACAGATACGCAGTATTTT. It yields the protein CASSWGTSGSTDTQYF. The full variable domain, with the rest looked up from reference TRBV5-8 and TRBJ2-3, is EAGVTQSPTHLIKTRGQQATLRCSPISGHTSVYWYQQALGLGLQFLLWYDEGEERNRGNFPPRFSGRQFPNYSSELNVNALELEDSALYLCASSWGTSGSTDTQYFGPGTRLTVL.

The chain combines TRBV28 with TRBJ2-1; TRBD1 might be the D (5 bases). From germline, CDR1 is MDHEN and CDR2 SYDVKM. Trimming cost V 7 bases and J 4 bases, with 14 bases left between them. This CDR3 comprises 14 residues. The CDR3 coding sequence is TGTGCCAGCAATCCTCTGGGGCTTTACAATGAGCAGTTCTTC. Its translation is CASNPLGLYNEQFF.

This clonotype has a count of ten or more. The chain couples TRBV12-3 or TRBV12-4 to TRBJ2-5; perhaps TRBD1 as D (6 bases). Trimming shortened V by 8 bases and J by 5 bases, and 18 bases separated the two germline ends. This CDR3 is built from 14 residues. The CDR3, as DNA: TGTGCCAGCGCCAGGCTGGGGGCCGGTGAGACCCAGTACTTC. Translating gives CASARLGAGETQYF.